The T cell receptor (beta chain) described here comes from a study of blood T cell repertoires in COVID-19. Overall study context: COVID-19 samples from acute and convalescent phases originated in the United States, Italy and Spain. PBMCs, B-cell-depleted T cells, or T cells were the source of the cDNA or gDNA that made up the material.

As originally analysed: Amplification from reference gene primers served as the basis for estimated nucleated cell counts. Method: immunoSEQ multiplex PCR; TCRdb's copy keeps in-frame clones and lacks some. V, J and clone size derive from that table, while D and trimming were established from the DNA sequence. Altogether 55,000 to 80,000 clones are present, approximately 92% being singletons, with the ten largest covering around 10%. Germline V CDR1 and CDR2: LNHDA, SQIVND (reference sequence). V was trimmed by 4 bases and J by 7 bases, leaving 16 bases between them. The CDR3 spans 15 residues. This clonotype was obtained from an elderly man with acute or convalescent COVID-19. The specimen was peripheral blood. The chain carries TRBV19 and TRBJ1-4; unclear D gene. DNA for the CDR3: TGTGCCAGTAGTAGGACGGGAGACCAAGGTGAAAAACTGTTTTTT. The encoded protein is CASSRTGDQGEKLFF.